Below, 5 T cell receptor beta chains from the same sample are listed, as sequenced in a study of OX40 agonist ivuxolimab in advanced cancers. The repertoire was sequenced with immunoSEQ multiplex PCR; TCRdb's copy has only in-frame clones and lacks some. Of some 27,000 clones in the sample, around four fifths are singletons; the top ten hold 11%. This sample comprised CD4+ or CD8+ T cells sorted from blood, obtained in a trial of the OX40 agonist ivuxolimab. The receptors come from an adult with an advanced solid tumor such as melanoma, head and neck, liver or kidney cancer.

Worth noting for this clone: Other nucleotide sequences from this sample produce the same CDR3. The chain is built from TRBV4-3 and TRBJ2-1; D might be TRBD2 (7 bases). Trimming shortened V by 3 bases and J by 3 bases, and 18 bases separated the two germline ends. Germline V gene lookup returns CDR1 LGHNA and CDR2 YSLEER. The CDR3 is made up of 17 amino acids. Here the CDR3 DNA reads TGCGCCAGCAGCCAGGGGGGCGTGGGGGGGTACTACAATGAGCAGTTCTTC. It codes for CASSQGGVGGYYNEQFF.

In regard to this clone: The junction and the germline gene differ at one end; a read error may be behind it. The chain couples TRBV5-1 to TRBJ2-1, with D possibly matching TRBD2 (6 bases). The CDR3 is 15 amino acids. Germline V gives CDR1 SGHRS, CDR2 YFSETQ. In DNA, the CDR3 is TGTGCCAGCAGCCGTTGGGAGGCAGAGATTAATGAGCAGTTCTTC. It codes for CASSRWEAEINEQFF.

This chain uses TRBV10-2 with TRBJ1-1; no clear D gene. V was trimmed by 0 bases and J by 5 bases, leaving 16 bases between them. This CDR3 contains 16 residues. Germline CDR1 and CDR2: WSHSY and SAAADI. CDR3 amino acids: CASSESSVSGGTEAFF. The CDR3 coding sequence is TGCGCCAGCAGTGAGTCGAGTGTCAGCGGAGGGACTGAAGCTTTCTTT.

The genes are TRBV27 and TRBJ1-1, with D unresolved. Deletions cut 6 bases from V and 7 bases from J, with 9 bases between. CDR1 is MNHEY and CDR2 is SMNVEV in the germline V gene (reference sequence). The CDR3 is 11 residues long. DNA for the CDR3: TGTGCCAGCAGGATCCGGGGTGAAGCTTTCTTT. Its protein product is CASRIRGEAFF.

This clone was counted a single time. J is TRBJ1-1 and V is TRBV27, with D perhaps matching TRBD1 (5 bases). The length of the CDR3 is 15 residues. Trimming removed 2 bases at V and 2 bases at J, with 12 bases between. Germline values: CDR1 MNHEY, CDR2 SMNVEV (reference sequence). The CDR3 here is CASSLKQVGNTEAFF. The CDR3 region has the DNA TGTGCCAGCAGTTTAAAACAGGTTGGAAACACTGAAGCTTTCTTT.